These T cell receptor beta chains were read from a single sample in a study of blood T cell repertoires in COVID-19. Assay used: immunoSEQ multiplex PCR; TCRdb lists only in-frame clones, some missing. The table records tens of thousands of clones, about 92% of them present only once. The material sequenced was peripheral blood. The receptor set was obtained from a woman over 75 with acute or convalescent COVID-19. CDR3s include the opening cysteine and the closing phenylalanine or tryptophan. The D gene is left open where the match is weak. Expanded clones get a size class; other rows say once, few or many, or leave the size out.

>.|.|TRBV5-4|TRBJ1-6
CASSLDQNSPLHF
TGTGCCAGCAGCTTGGATCAGAATTCACCCCTCCACTTT
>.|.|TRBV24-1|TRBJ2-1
CATAGGASVYNEQFF
TGTGCCACGGCTGGGGGGGCAAGCGTCTACAATGAGCAGTTCTTC
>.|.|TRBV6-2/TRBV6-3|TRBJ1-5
CASSYSVRDEGSNQPQHF
TGTGCCAGCAGTTACTCGGTTAGAGATGAGGGCAGCAATCAGCCCCAGCATTTT
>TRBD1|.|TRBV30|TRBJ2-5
CAWSRDRQETQYF
TGTGCCTGGAGTAGGGACAGACAAGAGACCCAGTACTTC
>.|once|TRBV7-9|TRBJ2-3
CASSLAGGGQTDTQYF
TGTGCCAGCAGCTTAGCTGGCGGGGGACAAACAGATACGCAGTATTTT
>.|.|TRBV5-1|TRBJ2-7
CASSLPGGTYEQYF
TGCGCCAGCAGCCTACCCGGGGGTACCTACGAGCAGTACTTC
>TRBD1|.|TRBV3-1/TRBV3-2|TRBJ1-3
CASSRDSLNTIYF
TGTGCCAGCAGCCGGGACAGCCTAAACACCATATATTTT
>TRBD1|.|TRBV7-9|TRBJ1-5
CASSRTGDGNQPQHF
TGTGCCAGCAGCCGGACAGGGGACGGCAATCAGCCCCAGCATTTT
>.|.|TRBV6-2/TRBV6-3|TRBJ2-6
CASSYRNVGAGANVLTF
TGTGCCAGCAGTTATAGGAATGTAGGGGCTGGGGCCAACGTCCTGACTTTC
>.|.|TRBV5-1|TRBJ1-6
CASSGGSDNSPLHF
TGCGCCAGCAGCGGCGGGTCAGACAATTCACCCCTCCACTTT
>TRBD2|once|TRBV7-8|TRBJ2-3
CASSLGGSGGTDTQYF
TGTGCCAGCAGCTTAGGAGGGAGCGGGGGCACAGATACGCAGTATTTT
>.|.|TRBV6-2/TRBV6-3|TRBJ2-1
CASSHRTTSYNEQFF
TGTGCCAGCAGTCACAGGACTACCTCCTACAATGAGCAGTTCTTC
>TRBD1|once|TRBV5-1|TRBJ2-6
CASSLAWTGYSGANVLTF
TGCGCCAGCAGCTTGGCCTGGACAGGGTATTCCGGGGCCAACGTCCTGACTTTC
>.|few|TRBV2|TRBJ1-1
CASSVYRGGTEAFF
TGTGCCAGCAGTGTATACCGAGGCGGCACTGAAGCTTTCTTT
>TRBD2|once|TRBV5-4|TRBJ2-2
CASSLASGGAIGELFF
TGTGCCAGCAGCTTGGCTAGCGGGGGGGCGATCGGGGAGCTGTTTTTT
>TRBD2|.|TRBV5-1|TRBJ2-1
CASSLELAGGDEQFF
TGCGCCAGCAGCTTGGAACTAGCGGGAGGGGATGAGCAGTTCTTC
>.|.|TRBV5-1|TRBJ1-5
CASSLAGVGQPQHF
TGCGCCAGCAGCTTGGCGGGGGTAGGACAGCCCCAGCATTTT
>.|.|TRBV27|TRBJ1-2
CASSPANGYGYTF
TGTGCCAGCAGTCCCGCTAATGGCTATGGCTACACCTTC
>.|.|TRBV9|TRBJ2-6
CASSVGGAGANVLTF
TGTGCCAGCAGCGTAGGGGGGGCTGGGGCCAACGTCCTGACTTTC
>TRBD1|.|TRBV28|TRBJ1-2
CASSPGTGIGYTF
TGTGCCAGCAGTCCCGGGACAGGGATCGGCTACACCTTC
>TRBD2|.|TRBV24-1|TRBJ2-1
CATSDPASSGGLSYNEQFF
TGTGCCACCAGTGACCCCGCCTCTAGCGGGGGCCTTTCCTACAATGAGCAGTTCTTC
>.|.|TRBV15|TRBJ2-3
CATSRAYTDTQYF
TGTGCCACCAGCAGAGCGTACACAGATACGCAGTATTTT
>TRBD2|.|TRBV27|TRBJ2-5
CARPTSGLLQETQYF
TGTGCCAGGCCGACTAGCGGGCTTCTTCAAGAGACCCAGTACTTC
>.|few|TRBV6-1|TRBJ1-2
CASSDGWGRNGYTF
TGTGCCAGCAGTGACGGATGGGGCCGTAATGGCTACACCTTC
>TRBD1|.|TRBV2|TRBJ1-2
CASTKDRGGNGYTF
TGTGCCAGCACCAAGGACAGGGGTGGCAATGGCTACACCTTC
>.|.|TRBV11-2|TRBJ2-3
CASSFGGADADTQYF
TGTGCCAGCAGCTTTGGGGGGGCTGATGCAGATACGCAGTATTTT
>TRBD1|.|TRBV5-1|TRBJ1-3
CASSRTGLQGNTIYF
TGCGCCAGCAGCCGGACAGGGCTACAGGGAAACACCATATATTTT
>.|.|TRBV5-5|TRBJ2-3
CASSQGLIGDTQYF
TGTGCCAGCAGCCAAGGACTGATTGGAGATACGCAGTATTTT
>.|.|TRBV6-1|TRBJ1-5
CASSEVSRVRVNQPQHF
TGTGCCAGCAGTGAAGTGTCCAGGGTTAGGGTCAATCAGCCCCAGCATTTT
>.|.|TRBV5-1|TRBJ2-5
CASSLDQGQETQYF
TGCGCCAGCAGCTTGGACCAGGGTCAAGAGACCCAGTACTTC
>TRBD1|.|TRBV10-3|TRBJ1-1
CAISSSGTGAYTEAFF
TGTGCCATCAGTTCCTCCGGGACAGGGGCTTACACTGAAGCTTTCTTT
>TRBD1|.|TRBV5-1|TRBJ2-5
CASSFDRGQETQYF
TGCGCCAGCAGCTTTGACAGGGGCCAAGAGACCCAGTACTTC
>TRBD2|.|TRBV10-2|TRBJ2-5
CASRLAGGRETQYF
TGCGCCAGCCGACTAGCGGGGGGGCGGGAGACCCAGTACTTC
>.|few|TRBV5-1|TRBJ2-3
CASRDTAATDTQYF
TGCGCCAGCAGGGATACGGCGGCGACAGATACGCAGTATTTT
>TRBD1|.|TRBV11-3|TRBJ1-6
CASSPSPGQSSYNSPLHF
TGTGCCAGCAGTCCCTCCCCGGGACAGAGCTCCTATAATTCACCCCTCCACTTT
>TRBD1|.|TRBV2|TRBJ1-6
CASSGGTGGSNSPLHF
TGTGCCAGCAGTGGGGGGACAGGGGGCAGTAATTCACCCCTCCACTTT
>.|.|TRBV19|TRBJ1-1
CASIARADTEAFF
TGTGCCAGTATCGCCCGAGCGGACACTGAAGCTTTCTTT
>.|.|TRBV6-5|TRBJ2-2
CASSLGLFTGELFF
TGTGCCAGCAGTTTGGGACTGTTCACCGGGGAGCTGTTTTTT
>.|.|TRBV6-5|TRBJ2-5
CASSRTDAVTETQYF
TGTGCCAGCAGCAGGACAGATGCGGTGACGGAGACCCAGTACTTC
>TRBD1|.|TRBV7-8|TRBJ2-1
CASSQGQINEQFF
TGTGCCAGCAGTCAGGGACAGATTAATGAGCAGTTCTTC
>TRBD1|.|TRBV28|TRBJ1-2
CASSYTNRGNYGYTF
TGTGCCAGCAGTTATACAAACAGGGGGAACTATGGCTACACCTTC
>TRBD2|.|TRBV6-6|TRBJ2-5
CASRAPGLQETQYF
TGTGCCAGCAGAGCCCCGGGACTACAAGAGACCCAGTACTTC